Below, one T cell receptor (beta chain) is given with its context. The antigen is unknown. Other DNA variants within this sample encode the same CDR3. Trimming at V came to 5 bases and at J to 2 bases, leaving 5 bases not matched to a gene. Germline V gene sequence: CDR1 SNHLY, CDR2 FYNNEI. CDR3 size: 15 residues. Replicate sorted-subset PCRs were loaded with around 0.2 ug DNA, 30,000 or so T cell genomes. The repertoire was sequenced with immunoSEQ multiplex PCR; TCRdb's copy has only in-frame clones and lacks some. The sample has 600,000 to 750,000 clones, roughly two thirds seen once; the top ten hold approximately 1.8%. The sample is drawn from a study of shared clonotypes between healthy human individuals. General observations from the study: In general, naive subsets displayed greater estimated richness than memory subsets did.

This TCR came from a woman in her thirties in good health. Sequencing was done on a sample of memory CD4+ T cells sorted from blood. The subset is: CD45RA-negative fraction. V gene TRBV2 combines with J gene TRBJ2-5, with TRBD1 matching over 10 bases. CDR3 amino acids: CASSLEGQGQETQYF. Written as DNA, the CDR3 is TGTGCCAGCAGTCTAGAGGGACAGGGGCAAGAGACCCAGTACTTC.